Listed below are T cell receptor beta chains from one sample, sequenced in a study of blood T cell repertoires in COVID-19. Data came from immunoSEQ multiplex PCR; TCRdb stores just in-frame clones and leaves some out. The data hold under 250,000 clones, with approximately 84% observed a single time. The source material was peripheral blood. The receptors were gathered from a woman of 80 years or more with acute or convalescent COVID-19. The CDR3 runs from the conserved cysteine through the conserved F or W. The D gene is left open where the match is weak. Size is stated for part of the rows, as once, few or many counts, or as a class when the clone is expanded.

TRBJ2-3 | TRBD2 | - | TRBV19 | CASSLKAPAGVDTQYF | TGTGCCAGTAGCCTCAAAGCCCCAGCGGGGGTGGATACGCAGTATTTT
TRBJ2-3 | - | - | TRBV5-1 | CASSLGSGGTDTQYF | TGCGCCAGCAGCTTGGGTTCGGGGGGCACAGATACGCAGTATTTT
TRBJ1-1 | - | - | TRBV28 | CASSWHTSGTEAFF | TGTGCCAGCAGTTGGCATACCTCGGGGACTGAAGCTTTCTTT
TRBJ2-5 | TRBD1 | once | TRBV18 | CASSSDAGTGVEETQYF | TGTGCCAGCTCATCGGACGCCGGGACAGGGGTTGAGGAGACCCAGTACTTC
TRBJ2-1 | - | - | TRBV5-1 | CASSLNPSTSLNEQFF | TGCGCCAGCAGCTTGAATCCATCCACTAGTCTCAATGAGCAGTTCTTC
TRBJ2-3 | TRBD1 | - | TRBV10-2 | CASRDRLSSTDTQYF | TGCGCCAGCAGGGACAGGCTATCTAGCACAGATACGCAGTATTTT
TRBJ2-3 | - | - | TRBV7-6 | CASSSSRDTQYF | TGTGCCAGCAGTTCTAGCAGAGATACGCAGTATTTT
TRBJ2-3 | TRBD2 | once | TRBV15 | CATSRSGSSGGYPDTQYF | TGTGCCACCAGCAGAAGCGGCTCGAGCGGGGGGTACCCAGATACGCAGTATTTT
TRBJ1-2 | - | - | TRBV21-1 | CASSAPGQKNYGYTF | TGTGCCAGCAGCGCCCCGGGACAAAAAAACTATGGCTACACCTTC
TRBJ2-7 | TRBD2 | - | TRBV4-2 | CASSPGDTGGLYEQYF | TGTGCCAGCAGCCCCGGTGACACGGGAGGTCTCTACGAGCAGTACTTC
TRBJ2-7 | TRBD1 | once | TRBV7-9 | CASTRQGTPWKQYF | TGTGCCAGCACCAGACAGGGAACCCCTTGGAAGCAGTACTTC
TRBJ2-3 | TRBD2 | - | TRBV7-2 | CASSLGLAGVNTQYF | TGTGCCAGCAGCTTAGGGTTAGCGGGAGTTAATACGCAGTATTTT
TRBJ1-5 | TRBD1 | - | TRBV7-9 | CASSLGQGSNQPQHF | TGTGCCAGCAGCTTAGGACAGGGAAGCAATCAGCCCCAGCATTTT
TRBJ2-7 | TRBD1 | - | TRBV15 | CATSTAGTGSHEQYF | TGTGCCACCAGCACCGCCGGGACAGGGAGCCACGAGCAGTACTTC
TRBJ1-5 | TRBD1 | - | TRBV10-2 | CASSDSARGYQPQHF | TGCGCCAGCAGTGATTCTGCCAGGGGGTATCAGCCCCAGCATTTT
TRBJ2-7 | - | - | TRBV20-1 | CSASGQPRVYEQYF | TGCAGTGCTAGTGGACAGCCCAGGGTGTACGAGCAGTACTTC
TRBJ2-7 | TRBD1 | - | TRBV6-5 | CASGRDRASYEQYF | TGTGCCAGCGGCCGGGACAGGGCCTCCTACGAGCAGTACTTC
TRBJ1-3 | - | few | TRBV6-5 | CASSINRVGHTIYF | TGTGCCAGCAGCATAAACAGGGTTGGGCACACCATATATTTT
TRBJ2-7 | - | - | TRBV13 | CASSLARISYEQYF | TGTGCCAGCAGCTTAGCTCGTATCTCCTACGAGCAGTACTTC
TRBJ2-1 | TRBD2 | - | TRBV7-8 | CASSFNRDYSYNEQFF | TGTGCCAGCAGCTTTAACCGGGACTACTCCTACAATGAGCAGTTCTTC
TRBJ1-1 | - | - | TRBV5-1 | CASSLDQSNTEAFF | TGCGCCAGCAGCTTGGATCAGTCGAACACTGAAGCTTTCTTT
TRBJ1-4 | - | - | TRBV9 | CASSLVTRAGKSNEKLFF | TGTGCCAGCAGCCTAGTCACTCGGGCGGGAAAATCTAATGAAAAACTGTTTTTT
TRBJ1-1 | - | - | TRBV6-6 | CASSPGGGELGKAFF | TGTGCCAGCAGCCCGGGGGGTGGGGAGCTGGGGAAAGCTTTCTTT
TRBJ2-1 | TRBD2 | - | TRBV7-6 | CASSSSTSGGANEQFF | TGTGCCAGCAGCTCATCGACTAGCGGGGGGGCAAATGAGCAGTTCTTC
TRBJ1-6 | TRBD1 | - | TRBV28 | CASRTGQGDNSPLHF | TGTGCCAGCAGGACCGGGCAGGGGGATAATTCACCCCTCCACTTT
TRBJ2-5 | - | - | TRBV2 | CASTSGGAYQETQYF | TGTGCCAGTACATCGGGCGGGGCGTACCAAGAGACCCAGTACTTC
TRBJ1-1 | - | - | TRBV5-1 | CASSSGQTEAFF | TGCGCCAGCAGCTCTGGACAGACTGAAGCTTTCTTT
TRBJ2-7 | - | - | TRBV7-2 | CASSSPRGGETRDEQYF | TGTGCCAGCAGCTCACCGAGGGGCGGGGAAACCCGTGACGAGCAGTACTTC
TRBJ2-5 | TRBD1 | - | TRBV6-1 | CASSGLMGLTGANIQETQYF | TGTGCCAGCAGTGGACTAATGGGGCTTACAGGGGCCAACATTCAAGAGACCCAGTACTTC
TRBJ2-3 | - | - | TRBV30 | CAWASTGSTDTQYF | TGTGCCTGGGCAAGCACAGGGAGCACAGATACGCAGTATTTT
TRBJ1-2 | - | once | TRBV19 | CASRKPGGSYGYTF | TGTGCCAGTAGGAAACCAGGAGGGTCCTATGGCTACACCTTC
TRBJ2-3 | - | - | TRBV11-2 | CASSLQRAATDTQYF | TGTGCCAGCAGCTTACAGCGGGCCGCCACAGATACGCAGTATTTT
TRBJ1-3 | - | - | TRBV15 | CATSRDYPGGRSGNTIYF | TGTGCCACCAGCAGAGACTATCCGGGGGGACGATCTGGAAACACCATATATTTT
TRBJ1-5 | - | - | TRBV7-8 | CASSLGGSNGGQPQHF | TGTGCCAGCAGCTTAGGAGGGTCGAATGGTGGTCAGCCCCAGCATTTT
TRBJ2-6 | - | once | TRBV28 | CASSIYRVGNVLTF | TGTGCCAGCAGTATTTACAGGGTTGGCAACGTCCTGACTTTC
TRBJ1-1 | TRBD1 | - | TRBV2 | CASSDGAGQKNTEAFF | TGTGCCAGCAGTGACGGTGCGGGACAGAAGAACACTGAAGCTTTCTTT
TRBJ2-7 | - | - | TRBV28 | CASSFQRRSGPYSYEQYF | TGTGCCAGCAGTTTTCAGCGGCGAAGCGGGCCTTACTCCTACGAGCAGTACTTC
TRBJ2-3 | TRBD2 | - | TRBV4-2 | CASSHSKTSGLADTQYF | TGTGCCAGCAGCCACTCAAAGACTAGCGGGCTCGCAGATACGCAGTATTTT
TRBJ2-5 | TRBD2 | many | TRBV2 | CASSEESGRGMKTQYF | TGTGCCAGCAGTGAAGAAAGCGGGAGAGGTATGAAGACCCAGTACTTC
TRBJ1-1 | TRBD1 | - | TRBV18 | CASSPGQGRTEAFF | TGTGCCAGCTCCCCGGGACAGGGCAGAACTGAAGCTTTCTTT
TRBJ1-2 | TRBD1 | - | TRBV6-1 | CASSEFGRGHGYTF | TGTGCCAGCAGTGAATTCGGCAGGGGGCATGGCTACACCTTC
TRBJ1-6 | - | - | TRBV27 | CASSPGTPWVSPLHF | TGTGCCAGCAGTCCCGGGACTCCGTGGGTTTCACCCCTCCACTTT
TRBJ1-5 | TRBD1 | few | TRBV5-1 | CASSFGTGERQPQHF | TGCGCCAGCAGTTTCGGGACAGGGGAACGTCAGCCCCAGCATTTT
TRBJ2-1 | - | - | TRBV19 | CASSIGGNEQFF | TGTGCCAGTAGTATCGGTGGCAATGAGCAGTTCTTC
TRBJ2-1 | - | - | TRBV29-1 | CSVEDPRLSNEQFF | TGCAGCGTTGAAGATCCCCGGTTATCCAATGAGCAGTTCTTC
TRBJ1-2 | - | - | TRBV4-2 | CASSQESKRVGYTF | TGTGCCAGCAGCCAAGAATCAAAGAGGGTTGGCTACACCTTC
TRBJ1-4 | TRBD1 | - | TRBV7-2 | CASSLVRGQGGEKLFF | TGTGCCAGCAGCTTAGTCCGCGGACAGGGAGGGGAAAAACTGTTTTTT
TRBJ2-7 | - | - | TRBV11-2 | CASSLDGGGPYEQYF | TGTGCCAGCAGCCTCGATGGGGGGGGGCCCTACGAGCAGTACTTC